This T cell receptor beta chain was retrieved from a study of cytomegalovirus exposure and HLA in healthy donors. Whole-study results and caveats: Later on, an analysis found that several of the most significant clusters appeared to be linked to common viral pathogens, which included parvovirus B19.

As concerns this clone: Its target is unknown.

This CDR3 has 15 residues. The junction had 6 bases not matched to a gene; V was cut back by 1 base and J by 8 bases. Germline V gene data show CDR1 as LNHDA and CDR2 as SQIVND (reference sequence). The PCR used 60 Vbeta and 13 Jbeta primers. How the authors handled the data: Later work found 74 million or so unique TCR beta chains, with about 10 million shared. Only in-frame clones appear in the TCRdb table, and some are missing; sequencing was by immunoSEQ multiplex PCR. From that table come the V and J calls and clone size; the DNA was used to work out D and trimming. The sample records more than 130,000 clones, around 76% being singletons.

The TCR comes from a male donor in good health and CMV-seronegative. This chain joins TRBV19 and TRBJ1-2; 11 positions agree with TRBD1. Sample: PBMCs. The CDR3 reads CASSIAGTGGVGYTF. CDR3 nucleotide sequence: TGTGCCAGTAGTATAGCCGGGACAGGGGGTGTCGGCTACACCTTC. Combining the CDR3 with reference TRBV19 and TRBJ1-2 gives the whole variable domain DGGITQSPKYLFRKEGQNVTLSCEQNLNHDAMYWYRQDPGQGLRLIYYSQIVNDFQKGDIAEGYSVSREKKESFPLTVTSAQKNPTAFYLCASSIAGTGGVGYTFGSGTRLTVV.